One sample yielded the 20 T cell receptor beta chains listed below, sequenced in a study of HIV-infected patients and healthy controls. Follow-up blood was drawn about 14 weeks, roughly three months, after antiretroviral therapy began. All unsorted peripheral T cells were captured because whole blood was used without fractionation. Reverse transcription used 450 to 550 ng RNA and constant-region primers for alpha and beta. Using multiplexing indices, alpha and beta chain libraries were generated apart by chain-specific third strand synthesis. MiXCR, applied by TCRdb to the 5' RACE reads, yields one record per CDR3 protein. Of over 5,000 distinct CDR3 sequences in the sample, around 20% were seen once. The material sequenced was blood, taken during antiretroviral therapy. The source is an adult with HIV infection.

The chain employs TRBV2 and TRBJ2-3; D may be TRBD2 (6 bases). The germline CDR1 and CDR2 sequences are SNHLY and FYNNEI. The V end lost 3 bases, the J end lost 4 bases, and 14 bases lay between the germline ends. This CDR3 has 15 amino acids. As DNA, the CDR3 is TGTGCCAGCAGTGATACGGGGGTGACTGCAGATACGCAGTATTTT. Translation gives CASSDTGVTADTQYF. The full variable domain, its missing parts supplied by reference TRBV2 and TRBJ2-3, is EPEVTQTPSHQVTQMGQEVILRCVPISNHLYFYWYRQILGQKVEFLVSFYNNEISEKSEIFDDQFSVERPDGSNFTLKIRSTKLEDSAMYFCASSDTGVTADTQYFGPGTRLTVL.

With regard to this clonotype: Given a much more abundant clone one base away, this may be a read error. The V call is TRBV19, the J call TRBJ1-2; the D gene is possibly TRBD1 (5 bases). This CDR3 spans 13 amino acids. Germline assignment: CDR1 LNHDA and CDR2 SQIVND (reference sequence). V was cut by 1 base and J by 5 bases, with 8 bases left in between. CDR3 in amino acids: CASSIAGTYGYTF. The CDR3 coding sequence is TGTGCCAGTAGTATAGCGGGGACGTATGGCTACACCTTC.

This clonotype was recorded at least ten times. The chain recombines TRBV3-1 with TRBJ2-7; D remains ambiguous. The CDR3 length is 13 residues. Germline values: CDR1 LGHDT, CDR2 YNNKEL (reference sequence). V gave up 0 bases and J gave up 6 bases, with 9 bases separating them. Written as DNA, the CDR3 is TGTGCCAGCAGCCAAGAGCCTGGGTCCGAGCAGTACTTC. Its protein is CASSQEPGSEQYF.

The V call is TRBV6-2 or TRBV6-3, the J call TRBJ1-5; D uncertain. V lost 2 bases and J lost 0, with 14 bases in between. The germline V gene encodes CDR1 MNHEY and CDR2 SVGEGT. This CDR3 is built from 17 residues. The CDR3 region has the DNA TGTGCCAGCAGTTACGGTCAGGTGTGGCATAGCAATCAGCCCCAGCATTTT. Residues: CASSYGQVWHSNQPQHF.

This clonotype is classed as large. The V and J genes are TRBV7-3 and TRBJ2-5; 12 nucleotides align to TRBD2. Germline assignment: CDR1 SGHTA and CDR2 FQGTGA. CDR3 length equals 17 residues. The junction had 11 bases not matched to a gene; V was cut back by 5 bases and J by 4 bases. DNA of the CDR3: TGTGCCAGCAGCCTCAATCCTAGCGGGGGGGCCTTAGAGACCCAGTACTTC. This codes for CASSLNPSGGALETQYF.

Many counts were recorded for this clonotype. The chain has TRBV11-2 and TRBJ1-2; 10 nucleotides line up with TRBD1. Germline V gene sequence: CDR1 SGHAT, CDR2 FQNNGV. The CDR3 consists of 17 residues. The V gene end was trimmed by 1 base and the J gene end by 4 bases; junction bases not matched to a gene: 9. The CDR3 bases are TGTGCCAGCAGCTTAGGAGGACAGGGGGAGTATTTCTATGGCTACACCTTC. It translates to CASSLGGQGEYFYGYTF.

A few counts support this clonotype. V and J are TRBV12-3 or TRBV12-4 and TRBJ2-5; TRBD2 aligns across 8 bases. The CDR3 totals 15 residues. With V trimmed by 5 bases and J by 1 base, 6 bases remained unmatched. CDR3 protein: CASSITSGLQETQYF. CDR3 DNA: TGTGCCAGCAGTATCACTAGCGGACTCCAAGAGACCCAGTACTTC.

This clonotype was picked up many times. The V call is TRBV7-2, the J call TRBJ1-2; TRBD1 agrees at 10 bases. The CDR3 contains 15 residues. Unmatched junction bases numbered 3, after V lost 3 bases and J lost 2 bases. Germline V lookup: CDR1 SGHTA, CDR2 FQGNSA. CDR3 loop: CASSFSTGGNYGYTF. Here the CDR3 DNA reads TGTGCCAGCAGCTTTTCGACAGGGGGCAACTATGGCTACACCTTC. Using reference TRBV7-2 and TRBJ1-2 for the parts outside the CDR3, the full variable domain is GAGVSQSPSNKVTEKGKDVELRCDPISGHTALYWYRQSLGQGLEFLIYFQGNSAPDKSGLPSDRFSAERTGGSVSTLTIQRTQQEDSAVYLCASSFSTGGNYGYTFGSGTRLTVV.

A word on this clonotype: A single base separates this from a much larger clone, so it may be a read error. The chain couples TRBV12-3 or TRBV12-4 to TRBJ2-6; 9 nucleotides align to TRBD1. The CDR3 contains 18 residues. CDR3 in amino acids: CASSSPGTGLSWANVLTF. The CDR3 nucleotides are TGTGCCAGCAGTTCTCCCGGGACAGGGCTCTCTTGGGCCAACGTCCTGACTTTC.

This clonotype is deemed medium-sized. The CDR3 protein is CASSPYSGGGTGELFF. The DNA of the CDR3 is TGTGCCAGCAGTCCCTATAGCGGGGGGGGAACCGGGGAGCTGTTTTTT. V usage is TRBV12-3 or TRBV12-4 and J usage is TRBJ2-2, with 11 bases identical to TRBD2. The V segment lost 5 bases and the J segment 5 bases; nucleotides outside the gene matches: 7. The CDR3 loop spans 16 amino acids.

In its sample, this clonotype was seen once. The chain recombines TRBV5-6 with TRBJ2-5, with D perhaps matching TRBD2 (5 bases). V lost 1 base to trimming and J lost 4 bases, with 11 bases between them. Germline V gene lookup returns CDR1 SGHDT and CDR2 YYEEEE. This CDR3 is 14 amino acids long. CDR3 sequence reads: CASSLFARVETQYF. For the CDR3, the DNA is TGTGCCAGCAGCTTGTTCGCGAGGGTAGAGACCCAGTACTTC. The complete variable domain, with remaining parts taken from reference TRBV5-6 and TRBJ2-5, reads DAGVTQSPTHLIKTRGQQVTLRCSPKSGHDTVSWYQQALGQGPQFIFQYYEEEERQRGNFPDRFSGHQFPNYSSELNVNALLLGDSALYLCASSLFARVETQYFGPGTRLLVL.

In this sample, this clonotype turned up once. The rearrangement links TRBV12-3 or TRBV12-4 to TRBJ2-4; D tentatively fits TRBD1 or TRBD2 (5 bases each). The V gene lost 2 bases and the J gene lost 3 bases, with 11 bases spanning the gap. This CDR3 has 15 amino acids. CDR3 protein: CASSLRGVDKNIQYF. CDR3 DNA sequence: TGTGCCAGCAGTTTAAGGGGAGTAGACAAAAACATTCAGTACTTC.

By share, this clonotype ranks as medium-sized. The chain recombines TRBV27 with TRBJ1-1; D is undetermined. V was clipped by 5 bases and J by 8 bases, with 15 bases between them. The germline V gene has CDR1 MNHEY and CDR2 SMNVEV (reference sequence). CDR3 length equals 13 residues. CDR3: CASSEPAAQEAFF. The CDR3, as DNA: TGTGCCAGCAGTGAGCCGGCAGCTCAAGAAGCTTTCTTT.

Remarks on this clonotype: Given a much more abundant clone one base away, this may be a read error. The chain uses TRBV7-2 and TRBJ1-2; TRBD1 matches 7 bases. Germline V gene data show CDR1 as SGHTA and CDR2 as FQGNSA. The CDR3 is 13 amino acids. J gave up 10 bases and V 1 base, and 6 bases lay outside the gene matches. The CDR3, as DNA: TGTGCCAGCAGCTTAGTGACAGGGAAAGTCTACACCTTC. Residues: CASSLVTGKVYTF. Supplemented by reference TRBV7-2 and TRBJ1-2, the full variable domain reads GAGVSQSPSNKVTEKGKDVELRCDPISGHTALYWYRQSLGQGLEFLIYFQGNSAPDKSGLPSDRFSAERTGGSVSTLTIQRTQQEDSAVYLCASSLVTGKVYTFGSGTRLTVV.

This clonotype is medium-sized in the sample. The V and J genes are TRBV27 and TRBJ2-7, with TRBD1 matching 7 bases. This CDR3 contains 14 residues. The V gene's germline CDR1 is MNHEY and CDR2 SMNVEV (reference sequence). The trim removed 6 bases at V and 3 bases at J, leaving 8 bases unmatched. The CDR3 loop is CASRSNRDSYEQYF. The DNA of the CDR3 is TGTGCCAGCAGGAGTAACCGGGACAGCTACGAGCAGTACTTC.

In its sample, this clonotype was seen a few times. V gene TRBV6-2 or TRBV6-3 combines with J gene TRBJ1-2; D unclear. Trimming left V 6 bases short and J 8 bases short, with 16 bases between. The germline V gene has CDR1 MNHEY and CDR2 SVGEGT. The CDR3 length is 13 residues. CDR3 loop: CASSILEGSGYTF. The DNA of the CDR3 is TGTGCCAGCAGCATTTTAGAGGGCTCCGGCTACACCTTC.

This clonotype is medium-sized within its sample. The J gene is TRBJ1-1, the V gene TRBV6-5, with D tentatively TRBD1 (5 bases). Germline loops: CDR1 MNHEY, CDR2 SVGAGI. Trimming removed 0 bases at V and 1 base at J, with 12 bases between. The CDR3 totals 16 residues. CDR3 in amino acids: CASSYSGPGWNTEAFF. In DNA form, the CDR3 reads TGTGCCAGCAGTTACTCAGGACCAGGGTGGAACACTGAAGCTTTCTTT.

Written as DNA, the CDR3 is TGTGCCAGCAGCTTCAGTCGCCCGCCAGATACGCAGTATTTT. This codes for CASSFSRPPDTQYF. The rearrangement uses TRBV7-2 and TRBJ2-3; D gene unclear. Germline V gene lookup returns CDR1 SGHTA and CDR2 FQGNSA. The CDR3 extends over 14 amino acids. V shed 3 bases and J shed 4 bases, with 11 bases lying between them. Looking up the rest from reference TRBV7-2 and TRBJ2-3 gives the full variable domain: GAGVSQSPSNKVTEKGKDVELRCDPISGHTALYWYRQSLGQGLEFLIYFQGNSAPDKSGLPSDRFSAERTGGSVSTLTIQRTQQEDSAVYLCASSFSRPPDTQYFGPGTRLTVL.

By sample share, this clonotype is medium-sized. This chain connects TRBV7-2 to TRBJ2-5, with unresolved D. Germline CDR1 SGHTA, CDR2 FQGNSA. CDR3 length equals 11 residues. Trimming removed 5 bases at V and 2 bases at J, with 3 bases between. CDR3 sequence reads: CASSPQETQYF. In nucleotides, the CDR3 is TGTGCCAGCAGCCCACAAGAGACCCAGTACTTC.

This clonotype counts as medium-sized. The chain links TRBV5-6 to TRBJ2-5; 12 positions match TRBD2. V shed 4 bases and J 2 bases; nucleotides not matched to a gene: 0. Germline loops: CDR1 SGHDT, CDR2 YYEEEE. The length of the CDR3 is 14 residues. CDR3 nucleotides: TGTGCCAGCAGCGGGACTAGCGGGCAAGAGACCCAGTACTTC. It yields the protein CASSGTSGQETQYF.